This note documents a single T cell receptor (beta chain) sequence. Germline V gene lookup returns CDR1 SGHTA and CDR2 FQGNSA. This CDR3 region has 18 residues. V lost 5 bases and J 2 bases, leaving 22 bases between the germline ends. The data were obtained in a study of shared clonotypes between healthy human individuals. TCRdb's copy holds only in-frame clones and misses some; the assay was immunoSEQ multiplex PCR. The data show approximately 980,000 clones, with more than 75% seen just once and roughly 1.5% held by the top ten. Free of recent acute infections or vaccinations, the donors were healthy HIV-negative adults.

Material: memory CD4+ T cells sorted from blood. Subset specified: CD45RA-negative fraction. This TCR derives from a young man in good health. V usage is TRBV7-2 and J usage is TRBJ2-4, with D perhaps TRBD1 (8 bases). The CDR3 DNA is TGTGCCAGCAGCCCCCACAGGGGGGGCGTAGGAACCAAAAACATTCAGTACTTC. Its protein is CASSPHRGGVGTKNIQYF.